This is a list of T cell receptor beta chains from one sample in a study of cytomegalovirus exposure and HLA in healthy donors. Only in-frame clones appear in the TCRdb table, and some are missing; sequencing was by immunoSEQ multiplex PCR. The top ten hold roughly 1% of the sample, which has approximately 240,000 clones, around nine tenths seen once. What was sequenced was PBMCs. Receptors originate from a woman aged 18-30 years in good health and CMV-seronegative. Each CDR3 is given with its conserved first and last residue. The order of the fields is V gene, D gene, clone size, J gene, CDR3 DNA, CDR3 protein. D genes are given only for firm matches. Clone size is given for some rows only: seen once, a few or many times, or a class if the clone is expanded.

TRBV5-1	NA	NA	TRBJ2-7	TGCGCCAGCAGCTTTGAAGGGGCTCACGCAGATTTC	CASSFEGAHADF
TRBV6-1	NA	NA	TRBJ2-1	TGTGCCAGCAGTGAATCACCTAGGGAGGAGCAGTTCTTC	CASSESPREEQFF
TRBV7-9	TRBD2	NA	TRBJ2-1	TGTGCCAGCAGCCTGGGACTAGCGGAGAGAAATGAGCAGTTCTTC	CASSLGLAERNEQFF
TRBV30	TRBD2	NA	TRBJ2-1	TGTGCCTGGAATGCCCTAGCGGGAGGTTACAATGAGCAGTTCTTC	CAWNALAGGYNEQFF
TRBV9	TRBD2	NA	TRBJ2-7	TGTGCCAGCAGCGTAGGGGGACTAGCAGGCGAGCAGTACTTC	CASSVGGLAGEQYF
TRBV6-1	TRBD1	NA	TRBJ1-1	TGTGCCAGCAAGCAGGGGGAAGTGGGTGAAGCTTTCTTT	CASKQGEVGEAFF
TRBV5-1	NA	NA	TRBJ1-6	TGCGCCAGCAGTGCAGGGGTGAATTCACCCCTCCACTTT	CASSAGVNSPLHF
TRBV7-3	TRBD1	NA	TRBJ1-1	TGTGCCAGCAGCTTAAACACAGGGGCTGAAGCTTTCTTT	CASSLNTGAEAFF
TRBV25-1	NA	NA	TRBJ2-1	TGTGCCAGCAGTGATAGTCCCTACAATGAGCAGTTCTTC	CASSDSPYNEQFF
TRBV4-2	NA	NA	TRBJ1-2	TGTGCCAGCAGCCAAGTAATGGGAGAGGCTTATGGCTACACCTTC	CASSQVMGEAYGYTF
TRBV28	TRBD1	NA	TRBJ1-5	TGTGCCAGCAGTTGGGGACAGGGGCGCCATCAGCCCCAGCATTTT	CASSWGQGRHQPQHF
TRBV6-5	TRBD2	NA	TRBJ2-7	TGTGCCAGCAGTTATTCCCGGACTAGCTCCCACGAGCAGTACTTC	CASSYSRTSSHEQYF
TRBV18	NA	NA	TRBJ2-1	TGTGCCAGCTCACCAAACCGGGTCCAACCCTTAGTCGGGTACAATGAGCAGTTCTTC	CASSPNRVQPLVGYNEQFF
TRBV7-3	TRBD1	NA	TRBJ1-1	TGTGCCAGCAGCTTAGACAGGGGTTTGAACACTGAAGCTTTCTTT	CASSLDRGLNTEAFF
TRBV6-1	TRBD1	NA	TRBJ1-1	TGTGCCAGCAGTGATAGGGGGCAATTGAACACTGAAGCTTTCTTT	CASSDRGQLNTEAFF
TRBV5-6	TRBD1	NA	TRBJ1-1	TGTGCCAGCAGCTTAGACAGGGTAGGGGACACTGAAGCTTTCTTT	CASSLDRVGDTEAFF
TRBV14	NA	NA	TRBJ1-1	TGTGCCAGCAGCCAATTAGGCAGGGCAGGGGCGAACACTGAAGCTTTCTTT	CASSQLGRAGANTEAFF
TRBV30	NA	once	TRBJ1-3	TGTGCCTGGAGCCTAGGTCTTCCCCTCTCTGGAAACACCATATATTTT	CAWSLGLPLSGNTIYF
TRBV5-1	TRBD1	once	TRBJ1-2	TGCGCCAGCAGTCTGGACAGGGGGAACGGCTACACCTTC	CASSLDRGNGYTF
TRBV28	NA	NA	TRBJ1-2	TGTGCCAGCAGTCCACCCGGTCGGGGGGTTGGCTACACCTTC	CASSPPGRGVGYTF
TRBV10-2	NA	few	TRBJ1-3	TGCGCCAGCAGACCCCAGGGTATAGGCTCTGGAAACACCATATATTTT	CASRPQGIGSGNTIYF
TRBV7-8	TRBD2	NA	TRBJ2-3	TGTGCCAGCAGCCCCAGCTCGGCTAGCGGGAGGAAGGATACGCAGTATTTT	CASSPSSASGRKDTQYF
TRBV27	TRBD2	NA	TRBJ2-1	TGTGCCAGCAGGGGACTAGCGGGAGTTTCTGCTGAGCAGTTCTTC	CASRGLAGVSAEQFF
TRBV19	NA	NA	TRBJ1-3	TGTGCCAGTAGTGCGGCAGCAACTGGAAACACCATATATTTT	CASSAAATGNTIYF
TRBV10-2	TRBD2	NA	TRBJ2-7	TGCGCCAGCAGTGAGGGACTAGCGGGAGGACCCTACGAGCAGTACTTC	CASSEGLAGGPYEQYF
TRBV28	NA	NA	TRBJ1-1	TGTGCCAGCAGTTTACCAACAGGGTCTCGGGGTACTGAAGCTTTCTTT	CASSLPTGSRGTEAFF
TRBV4-1	TRBD1	once	TRBJ1-2	TGCGCCAGCAGCCCAGTACAGGGGTACTATGGCTACACCTTC	CASSPVQGYYGYTF
TRBV27	NA	NA	TRBJ1-1	TGTGCCAGCAGTTTCTCAGGGGAAGGGGACACTGAAGCTTTCTTT	CASSFSGEGDTEAFF
TRBV5-1	TRBD2	NA	TRBJ2-7	TGCGCCAGCAGCTTGGTGGTCCAGCGGGAGTCCCCCTACGAGCAGTACTTC	CASSLVVQRESPYEQYF
TRBV2	TRBD2	NA	TRBJ2-2	TGTGCCAGCAGTGGACGAAGCGGGAGCCCGTGGACCGGGGAGCTGTTTTTT	CASSGRSGSPWTGELFF
TRBV5-1	NA	NA	TRBJ1-4	TGCGCCAGCCGAATCAATCCAGGGTTAGGGGAAAAACTGTTTTTT	CASRINPGLGEKLFF
TRBV9	TRBD2	NA	TRBJ2-5	TGTGCCAGCAGCGGATCTAGCGGGAACAGGGAGACCCAGTACTTC	CASSGSSGNRETQYF
TRBV29-1	NA	NA	TRBJ2-5	TGCAGCGTTCGAGGGAGTGAGACCCAGTACTTC	CSVRGSETQYF
TRBV12-2	NA	NA	TRBJ2-7	TGTGCAAGTCGCCGCCGGACTAGCGGGATTCTATACGAGCAGTACTTC	CASRRRTSGILYEQYF
TRBV7-9	NA	NA	TRBJ2-1	TGTGCCACTCACAATGAGCAGTTCTTC	CATHNEQFF
TRBV30	TRBD1	NA	TRBJ2-7	TGTGCCTGGGAGAGGGGGACAGGGGCCCACGAGCAGTACTTC	CAWERGTGAHEQYF
TRBV2	NA	few	TRBJ1-6	TGTGCCAGCAGGGGAGGGAAATCACCCCTCCACTTT	CASRGGKSPLHF
TRBV6-1	NA	NA	TRBJ2-7	TGTGCCAGCAGTGGGCGGGACTTTTCCTACGAGCAGTACTTC	CASSGRDFSYEQYF
TRBV4-1	TRBD2	once	TRBJ2-1	TGCGCCAGCAGCCATCCCCGGGAGGGTTCCGGAGGGGCTGGGAATGAGCAGTTCTTC	CASSHPREGSGGAGNEQFF
TRBV5-1	NA	NA	TRBJ1-2	TGCGCCAGCAGCTTGTGGTGGGGGCAGGACTATGGCTACACCTTC	CASSLWWGQDYGYTF
TRBV19	NA	NA	TRBJ2-7	TGTGCCAGTATAAAGGACGGAGGAGGCGAGCAGTACTTC	CASIKDGGGEQYF
TRBV6-5	NA	NA	TRBJ2-7	TGTGCCAGCAGTTCCCAGGGGTCCAACTACGAGCAGTACTTC	CASSSQGSNYEQYF
TRBV5-8	NA	once	TRBJ2-1	NA	CASSFLWDRGFGPQFF
TRBV6-1	TRBD1	NA	TRBJ1-1	TGTGCCAGCCGGGACAGGGGGCGAGGATCCACTGAAGCTTTCTTT	CASRDRGRGSTEAFF
TRBV30	NA	NA	TRBJ2-1	TGTGCCTGGAGTGCTACAGGGTTCAGTATTACTGGGCAGTTCTTC	CAWSATGFSITGQFF
TRBV28	NA	NA	TRBJ1-5	TGTGCCAGCAGTTTATTATATAGTGTGGGGCCAGCCGTATACAATCAGCCCCAGCATTTT	CASSLLYSVGPAVYNQPQHF
TRBV5-1	NA	NA	TRBJ1-1	TGCGCCAGCAGCTGGCCCGGGGGGGCGAACACTGAAGCTTTCTTT	CASSWPGGANTEAFF
TRBV6-4	TRBD2	NA	TRBJ2-2	TGTGCCAGCAGTGGACTAGCGGGAGACACCGGGGAGCTGTTTTTT	CASSGLAGDTGELFF
TRBV19	TRBD1	NA	TRBJ1-5	TGTGCCAGTACCTCGGACAGGGCTCAGCCCCAGCATTTT	CASTSDRAQPQHF